Listed below are T cell receptor beta chains from one sample, sequenced in a study of beta chain features in type 1 diabetes. Sequencing used immunoSEQ multiplex PCR; TCRdb keeps in-frame clones, though not all of them. The repertoire holds about 160,000 clones, less than 10% seen once, with around 0.5% in the top ten. The sequenced sample was central memory CD4+ T cells from blood. The receptor set was obtained from a man younger than 35 with type 1 diabetes. The CDR3 runs from the conserved cysteine through the conserved F or W.

TRBV5-1	TRBJ2-2	CASSALANTGELFF
TRBV27	TRBJ2-2	CASRAWGRDTGELFF
TRBV7-2	TRBJ2-1	CASSLWSGLAGANNEQFF
TRBV4-3	TRBJ2-7	CASSQGAGLTYEQYF
TRBV7-9	TRBJ1-2	CASSLRIEGGYTF
TRBV29-1	TRBJ1-2	CSVATGYGYTF
TRBV18	TRBJ2-7	CASSPGRERGGEQYF
TRBV6-5	TRBJ2-3	CASAAAGGGSDTQYF
TRBV20-1	TRBJ1-2	CSASIQYGYTF
TRBV15	TRBJ2-5	CVQGAKEETQYF
TRBV15	TRBJ2-6	CATSRAAGGPAGANVLTF
TRBV5-1	TRBJ2-3	CASSLGGRTDTQYF
TRBV7-2	TRBJ2-4	CASSDSREHIQYF
TRBV7-9	TRBJ1-1	CASSSGTGGGSFF
TRBV4-3	TRBJ1-4	CASSQDPRKATNEKLFF
TRBV6-5	TRBJ2-5	CASAETQETQYF
TRBV7-2	TRBJ2-7	CASSFPLQGVNNEQYF
TRBV7-8	TRBJ2-1	CASLLAGGFNEQFF
TRBV15	TRBJ2-1	CATSREAGVVNEQFF
TRBV28	TRBJ1-2	CASSDRGYGYTF
TRBV2	TRBJ2-5	CASSGTSGYQETQYF
TRBV11-2	TRBJ2-1	CASSASGRAPEQFF
TRBV28	TRBJ2-5	CASSLPGRETQYF
TRBV28	TRBJ1-2	CASSSPRTGRRYGYTF
TRBV5-1	TRBJ2-5	CASSGGLAGGQETQYF
TRBV20-1	TRBJ2-7	CSVLGAYEQYF
TRBV30	TRBJ1-5	CAWSVMRDQPQHF
TRBV27	TRBJ2-2	CASSLPSATSRNTGELFF
TRBV6-6	TRBJ1-2	CASSYSTGEIVVTF
TRBV2	TRBJ2-5	CASKVEATQYF
TRBV30	TRBJ2-5	CAWSVGSSRQETQYF
TRBV7-9	TRBJ2-7	CASSLGQGPQYF
TRBV7-2	TRBJ2-3	CASNRGTRTDTQYF
TRBV11-2	TRBJ2-3	CASSFGASGSTDTQYF
TRBV9	TRBJ2-5	CASSVRGEETQYF
TRBV7-2	TRBJ2-5	CASSLDPAVQETQYF
TRBV10-2	TRBJ1-1	CASRGQRATEAFF
TRBV6-1	TRBJ2-1	CASRTTSQFYNEQFF
TRBV5-1	TRBJ2-2	CASSRLSGSAGELFF
TRBV5-4	TRBJ1-2	CASSSKTGPYGYTF
TRBV7-2	TRBJ2-3	CASSFDRATDTQYF
TRBV9	TRBJ2-7	CASSRTEGYEQYF